This T cell receptor beta chain originates from a study of OX40 agonist ivuxolimab in advanced cancers. TCRdb's table, derived via immunoSEQ multiplex PCR, lists solely in-frame clones and lacks some. Here the sample spans around 150,000 clones, 94% being singletons. The CDR3 has 14 amino acids. Looked up from germline, CDR1 is SNHLY and CDR2 is FYNNEI. V was shortened by 4 bases and J by 2 bases, with 11 bases between the two germline ends. With autoimmune disease history or systemic immunosuppression, patients were excluded. The chain has TRBV2 and TRBJ1-2; D gene unclear. This specimen was CD4+ or CD8+ T cells sorted from blood, taken in a trial of the OX40 agonist ivuxolimab. This sequence was found in an adult with an advanced solid tumor such as melanoma, head and neck, liver or kidney cancer. DNA of the CDR3: TGTGCCAGCAGTGCCGGACGGGGAAACTATGGCTACACCTTC. Translated: CASSAGRGNYGYTF.